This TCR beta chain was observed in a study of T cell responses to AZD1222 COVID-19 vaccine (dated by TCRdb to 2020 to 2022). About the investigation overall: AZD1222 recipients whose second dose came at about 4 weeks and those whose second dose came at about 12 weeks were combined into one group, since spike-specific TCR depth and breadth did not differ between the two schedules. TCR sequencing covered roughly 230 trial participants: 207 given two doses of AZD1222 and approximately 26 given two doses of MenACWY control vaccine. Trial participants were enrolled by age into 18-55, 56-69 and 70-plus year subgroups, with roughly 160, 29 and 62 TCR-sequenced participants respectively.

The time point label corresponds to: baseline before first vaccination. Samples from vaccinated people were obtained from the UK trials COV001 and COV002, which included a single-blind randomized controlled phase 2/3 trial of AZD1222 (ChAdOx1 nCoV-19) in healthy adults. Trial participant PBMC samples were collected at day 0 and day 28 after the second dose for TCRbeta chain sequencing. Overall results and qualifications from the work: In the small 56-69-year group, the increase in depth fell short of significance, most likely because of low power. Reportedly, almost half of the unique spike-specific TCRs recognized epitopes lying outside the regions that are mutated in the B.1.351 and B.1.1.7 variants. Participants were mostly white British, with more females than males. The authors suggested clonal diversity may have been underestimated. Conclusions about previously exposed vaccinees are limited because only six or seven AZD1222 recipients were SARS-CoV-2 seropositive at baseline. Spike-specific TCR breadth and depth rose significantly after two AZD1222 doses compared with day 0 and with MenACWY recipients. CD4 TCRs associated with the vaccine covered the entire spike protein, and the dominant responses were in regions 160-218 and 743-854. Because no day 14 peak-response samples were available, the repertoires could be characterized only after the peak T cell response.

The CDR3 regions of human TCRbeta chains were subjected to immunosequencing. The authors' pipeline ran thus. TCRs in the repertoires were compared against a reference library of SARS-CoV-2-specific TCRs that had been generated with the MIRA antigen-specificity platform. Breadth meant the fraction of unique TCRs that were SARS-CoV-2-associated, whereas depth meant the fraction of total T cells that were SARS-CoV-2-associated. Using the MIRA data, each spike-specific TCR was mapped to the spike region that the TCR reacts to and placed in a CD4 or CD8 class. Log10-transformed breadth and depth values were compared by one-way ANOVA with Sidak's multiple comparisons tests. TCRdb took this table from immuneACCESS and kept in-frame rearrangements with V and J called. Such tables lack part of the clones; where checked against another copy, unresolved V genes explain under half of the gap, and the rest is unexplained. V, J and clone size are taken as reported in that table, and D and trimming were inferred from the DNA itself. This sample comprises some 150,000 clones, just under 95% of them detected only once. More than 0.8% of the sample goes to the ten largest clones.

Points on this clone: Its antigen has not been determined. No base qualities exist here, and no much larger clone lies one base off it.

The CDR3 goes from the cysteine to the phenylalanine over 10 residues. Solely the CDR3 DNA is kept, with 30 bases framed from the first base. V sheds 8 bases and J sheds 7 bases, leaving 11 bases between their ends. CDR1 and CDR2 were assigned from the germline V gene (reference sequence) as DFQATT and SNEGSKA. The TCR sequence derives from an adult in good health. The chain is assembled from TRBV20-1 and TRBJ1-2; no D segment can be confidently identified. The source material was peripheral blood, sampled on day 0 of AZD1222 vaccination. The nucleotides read TGCAGTTCCTATGAGGCTGGCTACACCTTC. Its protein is CSSYEAGYTF.